This note documents a single T cell receptor (beta chain) sequence. In the authors' methods: Nucleated cell number was recorded as an estimate derived from reference gene primer amplification. Sequenced by immunoSEQ multiplex PCR; TCRdb stores in-frame clones only, minus some. V, J and clone size derive from that table, while D and trimming were established from the DNA sequence. This table holds 200,000 to 250,000 clones, around nine tenths found once. The data were obtained in a study of blood T cell repertoires in COVID-19. Study-wide background: The United States, Italy and Spain supplied acute and convalescent COVID-19 samples.

The sample consisted of peripheral blood. The receptor was derived from a man aged 50-60 years with COVID-19, enrolled during active disease.

CDR3 protein: CASSPPPGDSPLHF. Written as DNA, the CDR3 is TGTGCCAGCAGTCCCCCACCAGGGGATTCACCCCTCCACTTT. The chain is built from TRBV6-6 and TRBJ1-6; the D gene is possibly TRBD1 (6 bases). The germline gives CDR1 MNHNY, CDR2 SVGAGI (reference sequence). The V end lost 5 bases, the J end lost 8 bases, and 13 bases lay between the germline ends. The CDR3 has 14 amino acids.